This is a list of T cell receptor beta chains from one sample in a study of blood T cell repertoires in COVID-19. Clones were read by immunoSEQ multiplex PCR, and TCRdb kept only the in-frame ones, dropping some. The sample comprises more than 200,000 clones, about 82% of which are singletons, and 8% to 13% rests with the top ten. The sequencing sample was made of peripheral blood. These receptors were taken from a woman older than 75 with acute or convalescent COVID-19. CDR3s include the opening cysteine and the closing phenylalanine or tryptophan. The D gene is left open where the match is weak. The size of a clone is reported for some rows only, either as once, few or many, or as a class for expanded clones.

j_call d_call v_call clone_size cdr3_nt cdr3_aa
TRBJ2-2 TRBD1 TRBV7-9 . TGTGCCAGCAGCTTCGGACAGGGGTCCGGGGAGCTGTTTTTT CASSFGQGSGELFF
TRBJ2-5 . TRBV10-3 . TGTGCCATCAGCCTTAACACGCAAGAGACCCAGTACTTC CAISLNTQETQYF
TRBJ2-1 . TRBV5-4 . TGTGCCAGCAGCTTGCTTAAATCCGAGCAGTTCTTC CASSLLKSEQFF
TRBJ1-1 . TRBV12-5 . TGTGCTAGTGGTTTGGTACGGGAGGGGCTAGTACTGAACACTGAAGCTTTCTTT CASGLVREGLVLNTEAFF
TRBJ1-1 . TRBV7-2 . TGTGCCAGCAGCAAGACAACAGGTAACACTGAAGCTTTCTTT CASSKTTGNTEAFF
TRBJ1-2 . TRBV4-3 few TGCGCCAGCAGCCTTGGACAGAGAGCATACTATGGCTACACCTTC CASSLGQRAYYGYTF
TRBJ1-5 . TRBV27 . TGTGCCAGCAGTTTTTCTTGGACAACCGCGAGCAATCAGCCCCAGCATTTT CASSFSWTTASNQPQHF
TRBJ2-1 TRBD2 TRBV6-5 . TGTGCCAGCAGTCCCGGGGTAGCGGGAGTCGAACAGTTCTTC CASSPGVAGVEQFF
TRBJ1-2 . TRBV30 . TGTGCCTGGAGTGTACTGGCAGGGTGGGACTATGGCTACACCTTC CAWSVLAGWDYGYTF
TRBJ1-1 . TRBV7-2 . TGTGCCAGCAGCTTAGATCTGAGGGGGACTGAAGCTTTCTTT CASSLDLRGTEAFF
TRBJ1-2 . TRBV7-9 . TGTGCCAGCAGCCGCGCGGGGGGAGGTTATGGCTACACCTTC CASSRAGGGYGYTF
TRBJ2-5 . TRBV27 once TGTGCCAGCAGTTTGGGAGGACAGGCCTCCCAAGAGACCCAGTACTTC CASSLGGQASQETQYF
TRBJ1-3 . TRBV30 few TGTGCCTGGAGTGTAGGGGGTCACTCTGGAAACACCATATATTTT CAWSVGGHSGNTIYF
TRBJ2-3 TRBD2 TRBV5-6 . TGTGCCAGCAGCTTGGGGCTAGCGGGGGACACAGATACGCAGTATTTT CASSLGLAGDTDTQYF
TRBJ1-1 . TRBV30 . TGTGCCTGGAGTGCGCTCCGGTCCACTGAAGCTTTCTTT CAWSALRSTEAFF
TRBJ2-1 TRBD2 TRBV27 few TGTGCCAGCAGTCTCGGGACTAGCGGGGGGGCCTACAATGAGCAGTTCTTC CASSLGTSGGAYNEQFF
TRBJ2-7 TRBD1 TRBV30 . TGTGCCTGGAGTGGGGGGACAGGGGCCTACGAGCAGTACTTC CAWSGGTGAYEQYF
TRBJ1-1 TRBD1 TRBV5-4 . TGTGCCAGCAGCTTGGGGACAGGGGGCTACACTGAAGCTTTCTTT CASSLGTGGYTEAFF
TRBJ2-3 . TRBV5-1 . TGCGCCAGCAGCTCTTTATCGGGTCCAGATACGCAGTATTTT CASSSLSGPDTQYF
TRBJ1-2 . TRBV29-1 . TGCAGCGTCGAAGACAGGATCTATGGCTACACCTTC CSVEDRIYGYTF
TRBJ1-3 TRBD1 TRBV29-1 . TGCAGCGTTGCTGGACAGGGTCGGAGCGGCACCATATATTTT CSVAGQGRSGTIYF
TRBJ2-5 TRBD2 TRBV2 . TGTGCCAGCAGTGAGGGACTAGCGGGAGAGACCCAGTACTTC CASSEGLAGETQYF
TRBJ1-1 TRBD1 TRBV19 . TGTGCCAGCTTAAGACAGGGGGGTACTGAAGCTTTCTTT CASLRQGGTEAFF
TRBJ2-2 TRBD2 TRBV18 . TGTGCCAGCTCATCCGGACTAGCGCCACCGGCCGGGGAGCTGTTTTTT CASSSGLAPPAGELFF
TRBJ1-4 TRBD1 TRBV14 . TGTGCCAGCAGCCCAAGCCGGACAGGGTCTGAAAAACTGTTTTTT CASSPSRTGSEKLFF
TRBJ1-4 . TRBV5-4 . TGTGCTTACAACCCAGAACAGCCAACTAATGAAAAACTGTTTTTT CAYNPEQPTNEKLFF
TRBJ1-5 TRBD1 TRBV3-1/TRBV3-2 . TGTGCCAGCAGCCAAGAGACCGGTCCGGGACAGGGCGATCAGCCCCAGCATTTT CASSQETGPGQGDQPQHF